This entry lists 27 T cell receptor beta chains sequenced from one sample in a study of cytomegalovirus exposure and HLA in healthy donors. With 60 Vbeta and 13 Jbeta primers, the PCR was carried out. The data were produced by immunoSEQ multiplex PCR, yet TCRdb's version contains in-frame clones alone and is incomplete. This table holds 35,000 to 45,000 clones, roughly nine tenths found once. Input material: PBMCs. Source of these receptors: a woman under 30 in good health and CMV-seronegative.

The sample holds one count of this clone. The CDR3 DNA reads as TGTGCCAGCAGCGCGGCCCCCGGGACAGCCTATGGCTACACCTTC. It codes for CASSAAPGTAYGYTF. The chain has TRBV9 and TRBJ1-2; TRBD1 aligns across 7 bases. Per the germline V gene, CDR1 is SGDLS and CDR2 is YYNGEE. V was clipped by 3 bases and J by 4 bases; unmatched bases: 9. This CDR3 spans 15 amino acids.

The genes are TRBV27 and TRBJ1-5; D ambiguous. This CDR3 comprises 15 residues. Germline V gives CDR1 MNHEY, CDR2 SMNVEV (reference sequence). V lost 5 bases and J 2 bases, leaving 13 bases between the germline ends. The CDR3, as DNA: TGTGCCAGCAGTCCATACCGGGTCCGCAATCAGCCCCAGCATTTT. Protein: CASSPYRVRNQPQHF.

The chain employs TRBV7-2 and TRBJ2-5, with 9 bases that match TRBD2. CDR1 and CDR2 from the germline V gene are SGHTA and FQGNSA. The CDR3 totals 15 residues. V lost 1 base to trimming and J lost 4 bases; unmatched junction nucleotides: 4. The CDR3 sequence: CASSLGGRVRETQYF. The CDR3 DNA follows: TGTGCCAGCAGCTTAGGCGGGAGGGTCCGAGAGACCCAGTACTTC.

This rearrangement joins TRBV6-6 to TRBJ2-2, with a weak D call TRBD1 (5 bases). Germline V gene data show CDR1 as MNHNY and CDR2 as SVGAGI (reference sequence). This CDR3 spans 13 amino acids. Trimming stripped 6 bases from V and 7 bases from J, with 12 bases between. The chain's CDR3 is CASSGPDSGELFF. The CDR3 DNA reads TGTGCCAGCAGCGGGCCAGACAGCGGGGAGCTGTTTTTT.

The chain is built from TRBV29-1 and TRBJ2-1, with TRBD1 identical over 8 bases. V was clipped by 6 bases and J by 2 bases; unmatched bases: 12. Looked up from germline, CDR1 is SQVTM and CDR2 is ANQGSEA. The CDR3 covers 16 residues. The CDR3 region has the DNA TGCAGCGTCGGCAACGCACAGGGGGTTGCCTACAATGAGCAGTTCTTC. Encoded protein: CSVGNAQGVAYNEQFF.

V is TRBV13 and J is TRBJ2-2, with no clear D. The V gene lost 2 bases and the J gene lost 6 bases, with 7 bases spanning the gap. This CDR3 spans 13 amino acids. Looked up from germline, CDR1 is PRHDT and CDR2 is FYEKMQ (reference sequence). In nucleotides, the CDR3 is TGTGCCAGCAGCTTAAATCCCGCCGGGGAGCTGTTTTTT. It yields the protein CASSLNPAGELFF.

The chain carries TRBV5-8 and TRBJ2-2; D unclear. From germline, CDR1 is SGHTS and CDR2 YDEGEE. The CDR3 runs to 11 residues. V lost 4 bases and J lost 5, with 3 bases in between. The CDR3 here is CASSRTGELFF. For the CDR3, the DNA is TGTGCCAGCAGCCGTACCGGGGAGCTGTTTTTT.

This rearrangement joins TRBV2 to TRBJ2-2, with a weak D call TRBD2 (6 bases). The germline V gene has CDR1 SNHLY and CDR2 FYNNEI. The germline V and J ends were trimmed by 3 bases and 4 bases, with 18 bases remaining between them. The CDR3 has 17 residues. CDR3: CASSEGGVARFTGELFF. As DNA, the CDR3 is TGTGCCAGCAGTGAGGGAGGAGTAGCGAGGTTCACCGGGGAGCTGTTTTTT. The entire variable domain, with the rest obtained from reference TRBV2 and TRBJ2-2, is as follows: EPEVTQTPSHQVTQMGQEVILRCVPISNHLYFYWYRQILGQKVEFLVSFYNNEISEKSEIFDDQFSVERPDGSNFTLKIRSTKLEDSAMYFCASSEGGVARFTGELFFGEGSRLTVL.

In its sample, this clone was seen once. The rearrangement joins TRBV7-2 to TRBJ2-5; D uncertain. The germline V and J ends were trimmed by 1 base and 1 base, with 10 bases remaining between them. Germline CDR1 is SGHTA and CDR2 is FQGNSA. The CDR3 has 15 residues. CDR3 nucleotide sequence: TGTGCCAGCAGCTTAGGGGTTACGGGCCAAGAGACCCAGTACTTC. It codes for CASSLGVTGQETQYF.

This clone showed up just once. This chain connects TRBV7-2 to TRBJ2-1; 12 bases are shared with TRBD2. CDR1 SGHTA and CDR2 FQGNSA come from the germline V gene. V gave up 1 base and J gave up 9 bases; unmatched junction bases: 4. The CDR3 is 15 residues long. CDR3 coding DNA: TGTGCCAGCAGCTTAGTACGGACTAGCGGGGCTGAGCAGTTCTTC. Protein sequence: CASSLVRTSGAEQFF.

The chain uses TRBV7-3 and TRBJ2-1, with 11 bases matching TRBD1. Germline CDR1 is SGHTA and CDR2 is FQGTGA. The V gene end was trimmed by 4 bases and the J gene end by 2 bases; junction bases not matched to a gene: 1. The length of the CDR3 is 15 residues. The CDR3 DNA follows: TGTGCCAGCAGCTCGGACAGGGGGCCCTACAATGAGCAGTTCTTC. It codes for CASSSDRGPYNEQFF.

This clone was found once. The rearrangement uses TRBV30 and TRBJ2-7, with 8 bases identical to TRBD2. J was trimmed by 3 bases and V by 0 bases; bases with no gene match: 7. This CDR3 comprises 15 residues. Per germline, CDR1 GTSNPN and CDR2 SVGIG (reference sequence). The CDR3: CAWSVMRGAGYEQYF. The CDR3 DNA sequence: TGTGCCTGGAGTGTAATGCGGGGGGCGGGCTACGAGCAGTACTTC.

This rearrangement joins TRBV9 to TRBJ2-7; 8 bases match TRBD1. V was clipped by 3 bases and J by 5 bases; unmatched bases: 7. Germline V CDR1 and CDR2: SGDLS, YYNGEE. CDR3 length: 14 residues. In DNA form, the CDR3 reads TGTGCCAGCAGCGCAGGTGACAGGGGCCACGAGCAGTACTTC. As protein: CASSAGDRGHEQYF.

Comment on this clone: One end of the junction does not line up with germline, which may come from a read error. The chain recombines TRBV7-9 with TRBJ1-5; 8 positions agree with TRBD1. The germline CDR1 and CDR2 sequences are SEHNR and FQNEAQ (reference sequence). The CDR3 covers 17 residues. The CDR3 here is CSSSSATGVLGNQPQHF. DNA of the CDR3: TGTTCCAGCAGCTCAGCGACAGGGGTTTTGGGCAATCAGCCCCAGCATTTT. The variable domain in full, completed from reference TRBV7-9 and TRBJ1-5, reads DTGVSQNPRHKITKRGQNVTFRCDPISEHNRLYWYRQTLGQGPEFLTYFQNEAQLEKSRLLSDRFSAERPKGSFSTLEIQRTEQGDSAMYLCSSSSATGVLGNQPQHFGDGTRLSIL.

In DNA, the CDR3 is TGTGCCAGCAGTCCTAACACAGGGCACTCCTACGAGCAGTACTTC. Protein: CASSPNTGHSYEQYF. The chain links TRBV28 to TRBJ2-7; TRBD1 might be the D (6 bases). Trimming stripped 5 bases from V and 0 bases from J, with 14 bases between. There are 15 residues in the CDR3. From germline, CDR1 is MDHEN and CDR2 SYDVKM.

The gene calls are TRBV6-6 and TRBJ1-4; D gene unclear. The CDR3 covers 14 residues. V was clipped by 6 bases and J by 7 bases, with 15 bases between them. CDR1 and CDR2 (germline): MNHNY, SVGAGI (reference sequence). The CDR3 region has the DNA TGTGCCAGCAGCCTCGGGGAAAAGGTTGAAAAACTGTTTTTT. Translated, it gives CASSLGEKVEKLFF.

This chain joins TRBV5-8 and TRBJ2-1; 9 bases map to TRBD2. CDR1 and CDR2 from the germline V gene are SGHTS and YDEGEE. The CDR3 runs to 16 residues. Losses at the gene ends were 4 bases for V and 3 bases for J; bases not matched to a gene: 8. The CDR3 nucleotides read TGTGCCAGCAGCACATTAGCGGGAGCCCTCTACAATGAGCAGTTCTTC. Its protein is CASSTLAGALYNEQFF.

This chain joins TRBV2 and TRBJ2-7, with D maybe TRBD2 (5 bases). Trimming removed 4 bases from V and 3 bases from J, with 13 bases in between. CDR3 size: 14 residues. Germline V gene data show CDR1 as SNHLY and CDR2 as FYNNEI. For the CDR3, the DNA is TGTGCCAGCAGTGTCGAGGGAATAAACTACGAGCAGTACTTC. The encoded protein is CASSVEGINYEQYF.

This clone showed up just a few times. In DNA form, the CDR3 reads TGTGCCAGCAGTTTACGTTTTTTGCGGGACAGTAGGAATCAGCCCCAGCATTTT. This codes for CASSLRFLRDSRNQPQHF. This rearrangement joins TRBV28 to TRBJ1-5; TRBD1 matches 7 bases. Germline values: CDR1 MDHEN, CDR2 SYDVKM. The CDR3 totals 18 residues. V trimming: 2 bases; J trimming: 4 bases; junction bases outside the gene matches: 14.

The chain joins TRBV30 to TRBJ1-2, with D hard to call. Germline CDR1 GTSNPN, CDR2 SVGIG (reference sequence). The CDR3 is 14 amino acids. Deletions cut 0 bases from V and 7 bases from J, with 15 bases between. CDR3 region: CAWSVQRVNPGYTF. The CDR3 DNA sequence: TGTGCCTGGAGTGTACAGAGGGTAAATCCTGGCTACACCTTC.

This chain uses TRBV19 with TRBJ1-2, with 9 bases that match TRBD1. The CDR3 sequence is 14 residues long. The V gene end was trimmed by 7 bases and the J gene end by 3 bases; junction bases not matched to a gene: 6. The germline V gene encodes CDR1 LNHDA and CDR2 SQIVND (reference sequence). CDR3 in amino acids: CASTTTGGDYGYTF. The CDR3 DNA reads as TGTGCCAGTACTACGACAGGGGGAGACTATGGCTACACCTTC.

The chain uses TRBV19 and TRBJ2-7, with D uncertain. Germline CDR1 LNHDA, CDR2 SQIVND (reference sequence). The CDR3 runs 14 residues. V shed 1 base and J shed 1 base, with 8 bases lying between them. The CDR3 is CASSIGPGSYEQYF. The DNA for the CDR3 is TGTGCCAGTAGTATAGGTCCCGGGTCCTACGAGCAGTACTTC.

The chain's CDR3 is CASSLVPGTAKETQYF. In nucleotides, the CDR3 is TGTGCCAGCAGCTTAGTACCCGGGACTGCAAAAGAGACCCAGTACTTC. This chain links TRBV13 with TRBJ2-5, with TRBD2 as a possible D gene (6 bases). Germline lookup yields CDR1 PRHDT and CDR2 FYEKMQ (reference sequence). Trimming took off 1 base at V and 3 bases at J, with 15 bases between the two ends. This CDR3 has 16 amino acids.

This clone showed up just once. The chain uses TRBV15 and TRBJ1-1, with 8 bases that match TRBD1. Germline V lookup: CDR1 LNHNV, CDR2 YYDKDF (reference sequence). This CDR3 comprises 14 residues. Trimming at V came to 3 bases and at J to 7 bases, leaving 7 bases not matched to a gene. This chain's CDR3 is CATSRQGATYEAFF. As DNA, the CDR3 is TGTGCCACCAGCAGGCAGGGGGCGACTTATGAAGCTTTCTTT.

The chain is built from TRBV6-1 and TRBJ1-1; TRBD1 agrees at 9 bases. The trim removed 5 bases at V and 3 bases at J, leaving 7 bases unmatched. The CDR3 covers 15 residues. Germline values: CDR1 MNHNS, CDR2 SASEGT. CDR3 nucleotide sequence: TGTGCCAGCAGTACCCGGGACAGGGTATACACTGAAGCTTTCTTT. Translation gives CASSTRDRVYTEAFF.

This chain links TRBV28 with TRBJ2-2; the D gene is possibly TRBD1 (5 bases). Germline V gives CDR1 MDHEN, CDR2 SYDVKM. The CDR3 has 13 residues. Trimming left V 7 bases short and J 1 base short, with 7 bases between. The CDR3 sequence: CASTQGNTGELFF. The CDR3 coding sequence is TGTGCCAGCACCCAGGGGAACACCGGGGAGCTGTTTTTT.

A remark on this clone: Relative to the germline gene, one junction end is altered; a read error may explain this. The V gene is TRBV6-1, the J gene TRBJ1-5; 8 bases are a match to TRBD1. The germline V gene has CDR1 MNHNS and CDR2 SASEGT. This CDR3 has 13 amino acids. CDR3 loop: CACRQGTWQPQHF. Written as DNA, the CDR3 is TGTGCCTGCAGACAGGGGACGTGGCAGCCCCAGCATTTT.